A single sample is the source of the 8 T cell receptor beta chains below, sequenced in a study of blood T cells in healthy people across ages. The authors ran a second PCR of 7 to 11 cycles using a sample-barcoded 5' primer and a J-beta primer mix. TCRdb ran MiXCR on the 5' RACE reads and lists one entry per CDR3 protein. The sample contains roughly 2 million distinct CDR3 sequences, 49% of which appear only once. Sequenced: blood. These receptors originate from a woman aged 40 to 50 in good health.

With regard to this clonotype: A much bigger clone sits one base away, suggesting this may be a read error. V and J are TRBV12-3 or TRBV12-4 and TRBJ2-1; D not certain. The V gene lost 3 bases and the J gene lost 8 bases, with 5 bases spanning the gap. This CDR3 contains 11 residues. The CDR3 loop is CASSFDHEQFF. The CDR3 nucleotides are TGTGCCAGCAGTTTTGACCATGAGCAGTTCTTC.

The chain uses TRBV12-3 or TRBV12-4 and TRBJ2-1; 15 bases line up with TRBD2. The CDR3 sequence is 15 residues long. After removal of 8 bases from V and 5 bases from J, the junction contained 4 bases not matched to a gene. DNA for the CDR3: TGTGCCAGCGGACTAGCGGGGGGGCCGAACAATGAGCAGTTCTTC. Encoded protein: CASGLAGGPNNEQFF.

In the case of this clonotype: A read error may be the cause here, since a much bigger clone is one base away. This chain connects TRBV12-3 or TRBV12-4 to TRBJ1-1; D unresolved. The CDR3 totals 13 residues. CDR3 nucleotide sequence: TGTGCCAGCAGTTTCGGTTTGAACACTAAAGCTTTCTTT. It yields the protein CASSFGLNTKAFF.

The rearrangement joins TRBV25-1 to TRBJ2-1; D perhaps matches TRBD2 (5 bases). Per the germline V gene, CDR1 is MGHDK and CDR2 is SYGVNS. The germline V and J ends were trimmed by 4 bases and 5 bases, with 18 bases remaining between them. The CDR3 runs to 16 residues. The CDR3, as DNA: TGTGCCAGCAGTGCCGGGGTCCTCCCCGGGAACAATGAGCAGTTCTTC. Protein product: CASSAGVLPGNNEQFF.

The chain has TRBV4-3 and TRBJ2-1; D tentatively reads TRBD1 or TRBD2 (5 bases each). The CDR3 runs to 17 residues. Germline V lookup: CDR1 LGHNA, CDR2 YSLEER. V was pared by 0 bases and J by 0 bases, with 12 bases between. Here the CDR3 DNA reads TGCGCCAGCAGCCAAGATCCGGGGCAGATCTCCTACAATGAGCAGTTCTTC. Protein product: CASSQDPGQISYNEQFF.

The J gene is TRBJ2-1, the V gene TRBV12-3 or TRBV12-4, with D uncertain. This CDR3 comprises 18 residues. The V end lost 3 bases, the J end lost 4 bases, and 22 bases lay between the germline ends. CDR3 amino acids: CASSLRRISPFSYNEQFF. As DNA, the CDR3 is TGTGCCAGCAGTTTGCGGCGTATCAGTCCCTTCAGTTACAATGAGCAGTTCTTC.

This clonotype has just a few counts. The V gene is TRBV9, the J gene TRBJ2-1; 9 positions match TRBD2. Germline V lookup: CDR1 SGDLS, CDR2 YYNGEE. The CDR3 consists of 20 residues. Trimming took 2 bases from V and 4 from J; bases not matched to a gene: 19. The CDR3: CASSVLPSPLGLAGYNEQFF. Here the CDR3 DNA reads TGTGCCAGCAGCGTTCTTCCGAGTCCTCTTGGGCTAGCGGGGTACAATGAGCAGTTCTTC.

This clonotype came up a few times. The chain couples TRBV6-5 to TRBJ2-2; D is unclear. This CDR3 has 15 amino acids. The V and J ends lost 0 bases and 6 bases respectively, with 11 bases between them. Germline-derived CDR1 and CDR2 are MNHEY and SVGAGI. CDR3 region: CASSYSTGPPGELFF. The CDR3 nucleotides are TGTGCCAGCAGTTACTCGACCGGCCCGCCCGGGGAGCTGTTTTTT.